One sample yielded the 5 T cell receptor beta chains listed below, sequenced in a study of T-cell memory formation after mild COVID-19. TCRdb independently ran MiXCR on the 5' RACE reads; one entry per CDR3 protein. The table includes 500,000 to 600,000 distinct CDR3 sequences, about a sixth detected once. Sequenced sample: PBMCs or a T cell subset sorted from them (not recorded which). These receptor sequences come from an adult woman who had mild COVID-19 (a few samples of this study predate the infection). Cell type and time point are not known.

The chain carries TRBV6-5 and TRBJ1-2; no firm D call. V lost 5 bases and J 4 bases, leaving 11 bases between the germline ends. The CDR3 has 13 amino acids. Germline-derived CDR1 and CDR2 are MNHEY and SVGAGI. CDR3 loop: CASSQPPVYGYTF. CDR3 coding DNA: TGTGCCAGCAGTCAACCGCCGGTCTATGGCTACACCTTC.

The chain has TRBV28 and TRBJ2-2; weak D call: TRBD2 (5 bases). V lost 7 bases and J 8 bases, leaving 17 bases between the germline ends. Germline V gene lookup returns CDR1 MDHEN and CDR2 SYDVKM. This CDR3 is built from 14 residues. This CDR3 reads CASKWLATGGELFF. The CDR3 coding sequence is TGTGCCAGCAAATGGCTAGCCACCGGGGGGGAGCTGTTTTTT. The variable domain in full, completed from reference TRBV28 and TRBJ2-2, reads DVKVTQSSRYLVKRTGEKVFLECVQDMDHENMFWYRQDPGLGLRLIYFSYDVKMKEKGDIPEGYSVSREKKERFSLILESASTNQTSMYLCASKWLATGGELFFGEGSRLTVL.

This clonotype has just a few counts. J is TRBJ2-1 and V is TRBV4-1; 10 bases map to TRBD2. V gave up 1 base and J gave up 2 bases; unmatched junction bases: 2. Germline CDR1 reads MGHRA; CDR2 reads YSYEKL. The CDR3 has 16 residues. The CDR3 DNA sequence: TGCGCCAGCAGCCAAGTCGGGACTAGCGCCTACAATGAGCAGTTCTTC. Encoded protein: CASSQVGTSAYNEQFF.

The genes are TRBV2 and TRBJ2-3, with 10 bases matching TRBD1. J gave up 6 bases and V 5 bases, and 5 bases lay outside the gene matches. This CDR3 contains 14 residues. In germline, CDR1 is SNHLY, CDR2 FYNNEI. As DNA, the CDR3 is TGTGCCAGCAGTTTGACAGGGGGCTGGGATACGCAGTATTTT. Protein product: CASSLTGGWDTQYF.

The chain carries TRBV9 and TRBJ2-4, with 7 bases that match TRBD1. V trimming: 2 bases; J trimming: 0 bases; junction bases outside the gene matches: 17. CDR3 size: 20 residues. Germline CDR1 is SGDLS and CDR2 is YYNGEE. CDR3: CASSVSPDRVGRIAKNIQYF. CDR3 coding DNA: TGTGCCAGCAGCGTTAGCCCCGACAGGGTAGGGCGGATAGCCAAAAACATTCAGTACTTC.